This TCR beta chain was recovered during a study of CXCR3-negative and CXCR3-positive naive CD8 T cells. Study results and caveats: Naive cells that were CXCR3-positive had more hydrophobic TRB CDR3s (compared with CXCR3-negative naive cells). Between one naive subset and the other, surface CD5 was comparable, and TCR strength was inferred from TRB CDR3 properties. Much lower diversity was found in memory CD8+ cells, while both naive subsets had comparably high diversity. Both naive subsets, CXCR3-negative and CXCR3-positive, displayed similar TRBV-TRBJ usage, unlike memory cells.

Of note for this clonotype: The antigen remains undetermined.

The germline CDR1 and CDR2 sequences are SQVTM and ANQGSEA. The CDR3 spans 13 residues. The authors prepared UMI-labeled TRB cDNA libraries by 5' RACE. No DNA is given; TCRdb re-called the 5' RACE reads and lists each CDR3 protein once. This table lists about 110,000 distinct CDR3 sequences. Sorting yielded triplicates of roughly 310,000 cells for each CD8+ T cell subset. This receptor was taken from a human donor in good health. Some clones in this sample may be carry-over from other donors' samples. The V call is TRBV29-1, the J call TRBJ2-7. The sequencing sample was made of naive CXCR3+ CD8+ T cells from blood. Subset meaning: CD45RO-CCR7+CD27+CD95- naive CD8+ T cells expressing CXCR3 (TNR3+). CDR3 protein: CSVVGGISYEQYF.